The rows below give T cell receptor beta chains drawn from one sample of a study of blood T cells in healthy people across ages. TCRdb passed the 5' RACE reads through MiXCR, listing each CDR3 protein once. The table includes roughly 550,000 distinct CDR3 sequences, less than 25% detected once. In addition, the sample was reused for a study of T cells of mothers and their children.

Sequencing was performed on blood. These receptors were taken from a boy aged 5-17 years in good health. Each CDR3 is given with its conserved first and last residue. The D gene is left open where the match is weak. Not every row has a clone size; where given, it reads once, few, many or a size class.

j_call: TRBJ2-2
v_call: TRBV6-1
d_call: TRBD2
clone_size: few
cdr3_nt: TGTGCCAGCAGTGAAACGCCCGTGAGACTAGCGGGAGGGCCTGCATATAACACCGGGGAGCTGTTTTTT
cdr3_aa: CASSETPVRLAGGPAYNTGELFF

j_call: TRBJ1-6
v_call: TRBV6-5
d_call: NA
clone_size: NA
cdr3_nt: TGTGCCAGCACCCCCAGAGATAATTCACCCCTCCACTTT
cdr3_aa: CASTPRDNSPLHF

j_call: TRBJ2-5
v_call: TRBV21-1
d_call: NA
clone_size: NA
cdr3_nt: TGTGCCAGCAGGGTAGTAAAGGGGGTTCAAGAGACCCAGTACTTC
cdr3_aa: CASRVVKGVQETQYF

j_call: TRBJ2-1
v_call: TRBV29-1
d_call: NA
clone_size: NA
cdr3_nt: TGCAGCGTTGAAGATTGGGGGGAGAGCGGTTGGGGGTTCTTC
cdr3_aa: CSVEDWGESGWGFF

j_call: TRBJ1-4
v_call: TRBV5-1
d_call: NA
clone_size: NA
cdr3_nt: TGCGCCAGCAGCTTGGCTGGGGCGGAAGAAAAACTGGTTTTT
cdr3_aa: CASSLAGAEEKLVF

j_call: TRBJ1-5
v_call: TRBV28
d_call: NA
clone_size: NA
cdr3_nt: TGTGCCAGCAGCCACCGGCTGGGTGGCAATCAGCCCCAGCATTTT
cdr3_aa: CASSHRLGGNQPQHF

j_call: TRBJ2-1
v_call: TRBV20-1
d_call: TRBD2
clone_size: few
cdr3_nt: TGCAGTGCTAGAGAGCAGGGGACTAGATCCAATGAGCAGTTCTTC
cdr3_aa: CSAREQGTRSNEQFF

j_call: TRBJ2-7
v_call: TRBV27
d_call: TRBD2
clone_size: NA
cdr3_nt: TGTGCCAGCAGGGAATTGGGACTAGCGGGCGGGAGCTACGAGCAGTACTTC
cdr3_aa: CASRELGLAGGSYEQYF

j_call: TRBJ2-7
v_call: TRBV19
d_call: TRBD2
clone_size: NA
cdr3_nt: TGTGCCAGTAGTCTTTTAGCGGGCCGCTCCTACGAGCAGTACTTC
cdr3_aa: CASSLLAGRSYEQYF

j_call: TRBJ2-3
v_call: TRBV29-1
d_call: NA
clone_size: few
cdr3_nt: TGCAGCGCCCCCAGGCTTAGCACAGATACGCAGTATTTT
cdr3_aa: CSAPRLSTDTQYF

j_call: TRBJ2-7
v_call: TRBV20-1
d_call: NA
clone_size: few
cdr3_nt: TGCAGTGCCCCGGGTCCTACGGGTCTCGAGCAGTACTTC
cdr3_aa: CSAPGPTGLEQYF

j_call: TRBJ2-7
v_call: TRBV4-3
d_call: NA
clone_size: few
cdr3_nt: TGCGCCAGCAGCCAAGAAGGAAGGGGCGGGGGCCCCTTCGACGAGCAGTACTTC
cdr3_aa: CASSQEGRGGGPFDEQYF

j_call: TRBJ2-7
v_call: TRBV4-3
d_call: NA
clone_size: few
cdr3_nt: TGCGCCAGCAGCCAAGGTTTGGGGAGCTCCTACGAGCAGTACTTC
cdr3_aa: CASSQGLGSSYEQYF

j_call: TRBJ2-7
v_call: TRBV7-2
d_call: NA
clone_size: few
cdr3_nt: TGTGCCAGCAGCTTACAAAGAATTCAGGCAGGGTTGCACGAGCAGTACTTC
cdr3_aa: CASSLQRIQAGLHEQYF

j_call: TRBJ2-3
v_call: TRBV2
d_call: TRBD2
clone_size: NA
cdr3_nt: TGTGCCAGCAGTGATGGGGGGGCAGATACGCAGTATTTT
cdr3_aa: CASSDGGADTQYF

j_call: TRBJ2-7
v_call: TRBV3-1
d_call: NA
clone_size: once
cdr3_nt: TGTGCCAGCAGCCAAGTTCTAACTAGGCGGGCGACTTACGAGCAGTACTTC
cdr3_aa: CASSQVLTRRATYEQYF

j_call: TRBJ2-3
v_call: TRBV4-3
d_call: TRBD2
clone_size: NA
cdr3_nt: TGCGCCAGCAGCCACGTACTAGCGGGAGGGGCAGATACGCAGTATTTT
cdr3_aa: CASSHVLAGGADTQYF

j_call: TRBJ2-7
v_call: TRBV13
d_call: TRBD1
clone_size: NA
cdr3_nt: TGTGCCAGCAGCTCACCGGACAGGGGGCCCTACGAGCAGTACTTC
cdr3_aa: CASSSPDRGPYEQYF

j_call: TRBJ2-3
v_call: TRBV5-1
d_call: NA
clone_size: NA
cdr3_nt: TGCGCCAGCAGCTTGTCGGGACTTGGCACAGATACGCAGTATTTT
cdr3_aa: CASSLSGLGTDTQYF

j_call: TRBJ1-2
v_call: TRBV27
d_call: TRBD1
clone_size: NA
cdr3_nt: TGTGGCAGCAGCGGGACACAGGGGTATGGCTACACCTTC
cdr3_aa: CGSSGTQGYGYTF

j_call: TRBJ2-7
v_call: TRBV20-1
d_call: TRBD1
clone_size: NA
cdr3_nt: TGCAGTGCCCACCAAGGGAACAGGGGGCGGTACGAGCAGTACTTC
cdr3_aa: CSAHQGNRGRYEQYF

j_call: TRBJ1-1
v_call: TRBV11-2
d_call: NA
clone_size: NA
cdr3_nt: TGTGCCAGCAGCCCGAATACCTACACTGAAGCTTTCTTT
cdr3_aa: CASSPNTYTEAFF

j_call: TRBJ1-5
v_call: TRBV3-1
d_call: NA
clone_size: NA
cdr3_nt: TGTGCCAGCAGCCAAGGAACAGAGAATAATCAGCCCCAGCATTTT
cdr3_aa: CASSQGTENNQPQHF

j_call: TRBJ2-3
v_call: TRBV2
d_call: NA
clone_size: NA
cdr3_nt: TGTGCCAGCACGGTCGTCAGCACAGATACGCAGTATTTT
cdr3_aa: CASTVVSTDTQYF

j_call: TRBJ1-4
v_call: TRBV4-3
d_call: NA
clone_size: few
cdr3_nt: TGCGCCAGCAGCCACGCATATAATGAAAAACTGTTTTTT
cdr3_aa: CASSHAYNEKLFF

j_call: TRBJ1-5
v_call: TRBV20-1
d_call: NA
clone_size: NA
cdr3_nt: TGCAGTGGGTCAGGAGGCAATCAGCCCCAGCATTTT
cdr3_aa: CSGSGGNQPQHF

j_call: TRBJ2-1
v_call: TRBV2
d_call: TRBD1
clone_size: NA
cdr3_nt: TGTGCCAGCGGGACAGGGGGCGGCTACAATGAGCAGTTCTTC
cdr3_aa: CASGTGGGYNEQFF

j_call: TRBJ2-3
v_call: TRBV28
d_call: TRBD2
clone_size: few
cdr3_nt: TGTGCCAGCAGCACTAGCGGGGGCGGTGGCACAGATACGCAGTATTTT
cdr3_aa: CASSTSGGGGTDTQYF

j_call: TRBJ1-6
v_call: TRBV28
d_call: TRBD1
clone_size: NA
cdr3_nt: TGTGCCAGCAGTTCCCTCGGGACAGCTTATAATTCACCCCTCCACTTT
cdr3_aa: CASSSLGTAYNSPLHF

j_call: TRBJ2-4
v_call: TRBV11-2
d_call: NA
clone_size: NA
cdr3_nt: TGTGCCAGCAGCTTAGTCGGCCGGAGGGGGCCAAACATTCAGTACTTC
cdr3_aa: CASSLVGRRGPNIQYF

j_call: TRBJ2-3
v_call: TRBV15
d_call: NA
clone_size: NA
cdr3_nt: TGTGCCACCAGCAGCAGGACAGGCACAGATACGCAGTATTTT
cdr3_aa: CATSSRTGTDTQYF

j_call: TRBJ2-5
v_call: TRBV9
d_call: NA
clone_size: few
cdr3_nt: TGTGCCAGCAATAGAGATAGAGAAGAGACCCAGTACTTC
cdr3_aa: CASNRDREETQYF